The next 15 T cell receptor beta chains were all read from a single sample in a study of shared clonotypes between healthy human individuals. The assay was immunoSEQ multiplex PCR, and TCRdb's table has in-frame clones only and misses some. The sample has about 2.3 million clones; just under 95% are singletons. What was sequenced was naive CD4+ T cells from PBMCs. Indicated subset: CD45RA+ positively selected. These receptors were collected from a young man in good health. Some clones in this sample may be carry-over from other donors' samples.

This sequence joins TRBV19 and TRBJ2-1; D is uncertain. The ends were cut back, 3 bases at V and 8 bases at J, with 5 bases in the middle. CDR1 and CDR2 (germline): LNHDA, SQIVND (reference sequence). CDR3 length: 11 amino acids. CDR3 sequence (DNA): TGTGCCAGTAGTATCCAGGATGAGCAGTTCTTC. This translates into CASSIQDEQFF.

V usage is TRBV7-9 and J usage is TRBJ2-2, with 10 bases identical to TRBD2. CDR3 length: 15 amino acids. CDR1 and CDR2 (germline): SEHNR, FQNEAQ (reference sequence). Trimming removed 2 bases from V and 6 bases from J; junction bases left unmatched: 3. The CDR3 here is CASSLFTSGAGELFF. The CDR3 DNA follows: TGTGCCAGCAGCTTATTCACTAGCGGGGCCGGGGAGCTGTTTTTT.

The gene calls are TRBV2 and TRBJ2-7; D may match TRBD1 or TRBD2 (6 bases each). Germline V gene lookup returns CDR1 SNHLY and CDR2 FYNNEI. V lost 9 bases and J lost 6, with 15 bases in between. This CDR3 contains 12 residues. Here the CDR3 reads CARGGGGAEQYF. The CDR3 nucleotides read TGTGCCAGGGGGGGCGGAGGGGCCGAGCAGTACTTC.

The chain carries TRBV7-3 and TRBJ1-5; no clear D gene. Germline CDR1 is SGHTA and CDR2 is FQGTGA. The length of the CDR3 is 13 residues. V lost 4 bases and J 4 bases, leaving 8 bases between the germline ends. CDR3 in amino acids: CASSSSANQPQHF. CDR3 bases: TGTGCCAGCAGCTCGTCGGCTAATCAGCCCCAGCATTTT.

This clone was seen a single time. The J gene is TRBJ2-1, the V gene TRBV5-1, with D perhaps matching TRBD1 (5 bases). V lost 4 bases and J 5 bases, leaving 10 bases between the germline ends. This CDR3 comprises 13 residues. The germline V gene encodes CDR1 SGHRS and CDR2 YFSETQ. CDR3 coding DNA: TGCGCCAGCAGCCCAATGACAGACAATGAGCAGTTCTTC. It encodes CASSPMTDNEQFF.

The genes are TRBV11-1 and TRBJ2-3, with D possibly called TRBD1 or TRBD2 (5 bases each). V was pared by 2 bases and J by 10 bases, with 10 bases between. Germline V lookup: CDR1 SGHAT, CDR2 FQDESV (reference sequence). CDR3 size: 12 residues. The CDR3 bases are TGTGCCAGCAGCTTACAGGGAGAGGCGCAGTATTTT. It translates to CASSLQGEAQYF. The full variable domain, in which reference TRBV11-1 and TRBJ2-3 provide the parts outside the CDR3, is EAEVAQSPRYKITEKSQAVAFWCDPISGHATLYWYRQILGQGPELLVQFQDESVVDDSQLPKDRFSAERLKGVDSTLKIQPAELGDSAMYLCASSLQGEAQYFGPGTRLTVL.

This CDR3 reads CASNAIGGHTGELFF. CDR3 sequence (DNA): TGTGCCAGCAACGCCATCGGGGGGCACACCGGGGAGCTGTTTTTT. The V and J genes are TRBV2 and TRBJ2-2; D is possibly TRBD2 (7 bases). There are 15 residues in the CDR3. V lost 7 bases and J 3 bases, leaving 15 bases between the germline ends. Germline V gives CDR1 SNHLY, CDR2 FYNNEI.

The V and J genes are TRBV18 and TRBJ2-7; D is possibly TRBD2 (6 bases). Germline CDR1 reads KGHSH; CDR2 reads LQKENI. V was shortened by 2 bases and J by 12 bases, with 23 bases between the two germline ends. The CDR3 is 15 residues long. CDR3 sequence: CASSPEPRTQRAGYF. The CDR3 nucleotides are TGTGCCAGCTCACCAGAACCCCGGACCCAGCGAGCGGGGTACTTC.

The chain has TRBV4-1 and TRBJ2-1; D gene unclear. Trimming took off 0 bases at V and 4 bases at J, with 16 bases between the two ends. CDR1 and CDR2 from the germline V gene are MGHRA and YSYEKL. CDR3 length: 17 residues. CDR3 DNA: TGCGCCAGCAGCCAAGATGCTTTGTCTAGTTCATACAATGAGCAGTTCTTC. Its translation: CASSQDALSSSYNEQFF.

The rearrangement joins TRBV5-1 to TRBJ1-5; 9 nucleotides align to TRBD1. CDR3 length: 15 amino acids. The germline V gene encodes CDR1 SGHRS and CDR2 YFSETQ. V lost 4 bases, J lost 9 bases, and 11 bases stayed unmatched. The CDR3 protein is CASSPTGGTGGPQHF. The CDR3 coding sequence is TGCGCCAGCAGCCCGACAGGGGGGACGGGGGGGCCCCAGCATTTT.

This chain uses TRBV7-9 with TRBJ1-3; D not resolved. Germline CDR1 reads SEHNR; CDR2 reads FQNEAQ (reference sequence). This CDR3 comprises 12 residues. The V gene lost 5 bases and the J gene lost 4 bases, with 6 bases spanning the gap. CDR3 sequence: CASSMTGNTIYF. Written as DNA, the CDR3 is TGTGCCAGCAGCATGACGGGAAACACCATATATTTT.

This clone showed up just once. The chain employs TRBV4-3 and TRBJ2-4; D remains unclear. V dropped 0 bases and J dropped 0 bases, with 3 bases sitting between them. This CDR3 has 14 amino acids. Germline lookup yields CDR1 LGHNA and CDR2 YSLEER. CDR3 nucleotide sequence: TGCGCCAGCAGCCAAGAACTAGCCAAAAACATTCAGTACTTC. It specifies CASSQELAKNIQYF.

The chain couples TRBV5-4 to TRBJ1-4, with no clear D. This CDR3 contains 13 residues. CDR1 is SGHNT and CDR2 is YYREEE in the germline V gene (reference sequence). V lost 0 bases to trimming and J lost 7 bases, with 7 bases between them. The CDR3 DNA reads as TGTGCCAGCAGCTTGGGGCGGGGTGAAAAACTGTTTTTT. It codes for CASSLGRGEKLFF.

CDR3 bases: TGTGCCAGCAGCGCAGTGACAGGGGGCGCGACAACTAATGAAAAACTGTTTTTT. Its protein product is CASSAVTGGATTNEKLFF. This chain uses TRBV9 with TRBJ1-4, with TRBD1 matching over 10 bases. Per germline, CDR1 SGDLS and CDR2 YYNGEE. The CDR3 is made up of 18 amino acids. With 3 bases clipped from V and 0 bases from J, the junction kept 8 bases outside the gene matches.

The rearrangement joins TRBV18 to TRBJ1-5; D ambiguous. The V end lost 8 bases, the J end lost 7 bases, and 15 bases lay between the germline ends. The CDR3 runs 13 residues. The germline gives CDR1 KGHSH, CDR2 LQKENI. CDR3: CASTLNTRQPQHF. CDR3 sequence (DNA): TGTGCCAGCACCCTTAACACGAGGCAGCCCCAGCATTTT.